This TCR beta chain was sequenced in a study of OX40 agonist ivuxolimab in advanced cancers. About the study: Administration of intravenous ivuxolimab to patients occurred every 2 weeks at 0.01 to 10 mg/kg. Whole-study results and caveats: Expanded peripheral T cells had an undetermined antigen specificity. Circulating CD4+ and CD8+ T cells showed clonal expansion by week 6 at 0.1 to 3.0 mg/kg.

The CDR3 has 14 amino acids. The germline CDR1 and CDR2 sequences are MDHEN and SYDVKM. Trimming cost V 6 bases and J 3 bases; bases outside gene matches: 5. Worth noting for this clone: Antigen: not known.

The table came from immunoSEQ multiplex PCR; TCRdb's copy has only in-frame clones and leaves some out. This sample has about 36,000 clones, with about 81% found just once. J is TRBJ1-5 and V is TRBV28; 7 nucleotides line up with TRBD1. This TCR was sampled from an adult with an advanced solid tumor such as melanoma, head and neck, liver or kidney cancer. The sequences come from CD4+ or CD8+ T cells sorted from blood, collected in a trial of the OX40 agonist ivuxolimab. The CDR3 DNA is TGTGCCAGCAGCTACAGGGGCCCCAATCAGCCCCAGCATTTT. This gives the protein CASSYRGPNQPQHF.